The T cell receptor (beta chain) described here comes from a study of T cell repertoires in aging, cancer and after chemotherapy. Multiplex touch-down PCR with TRB-A/B primers amplified rearranged V-D-J TRB sequences. TCRdb independently ran MiXCR on the multiplex PCR reads; one entry per CDR3 protein. There are over 10,000 distinct CDR3 sequences in the sample; over 25% occur only once, and less than 3% lies in the top ten. The template was genomic DNA from peripheral blood, not RNA. The germline V and J ends were trimmed by 5 bases and 0 bases, with 7 bases remaining between them. From germline, CDR1 is SEHNR and CDR2 FQNEAQ (reference sequence). This CDR3 is 14 amino acids long. In its sample, this clonotype was seen a few times.

The receptor was derived from a human donor in good health. The rearrangement links TRBV7-9 to TRBJ1-4; D remains unclear. The sequencing sample was made of blood. As DNA, the CDR3 is TGTGCCAGCAGCAGCGCTGCAACTAATGAAAAACTGTTTTTT. Its translation is CASSSAATNEKLFF.